What follows are 25 T cell receptor beta chains derived from one specimen sequenced in a study of cytomegalovirus exposure and HLA in healthy donors (dated by TCRdb to the late 2010s). The receptor library was made with the immunoSEQ multiplex PCR assay. For the multiplex PCR, a mixture combining 60 forward primers for TCR Vbeta segments and 13 reverse primers for TCR Jbeta segments was used. Held by TCRdb, this immuneACCESS table contains in-frame sequences only and omits some clones. Under half of the omission traces to an unresolved V gene where checked; the cause of the rest is unknown. The sample table contains about 61,000 clones; only one count was recorded for 89% of them. Jointly, the top ten make up about 1.6% of the sample. Material for sequencing was PBMCs. These receptors originate from a man aged 25-45 years in good health and CMV-seropositive.

DNA of the CDR3: TGTGCCAGCAGTTTCCACAGGACTAGCGGGAGTCGACCCTACAATGAGCAGTTCTTC. Encoded protein: CASSFHRTSGSRPYNEQFF. This chain links TRBV11-2 with TRBJ2-1; 13 nucleotides agree with TRBD2. The length of the CDR3 is 19 residues. Germline trimming cut 6 bases from V and 2 bases from J; bases unmatched to any gene: 13. Germline V gene data show CDR1 as SGHAT and CDR2 as FQNNGV.

The chain carries TRBV5-6 and TRBJ2-7; the D is unclear. The CDR3 runs to 13 residues. CDR1 and CDR2 from the germline V gene are SGHDT and YYEEEE. With 0 bases removed from V and 3 bases from J, the gap between germline ends came to 7 bases. The CDR3 DNA is TGTGCCAGCAGCTTGGCACAGATCTACGAGCAGTACTTC. Its translation: CASSLAQIYEQYF. Full variable domain (rest looked up from reference TRBV5-6 and TRBJ2-7): DAGVTQSPTHLIKTRGQQVTLRCSPKSGHDTVSWYQQALGQGPQFIFQYYEEEERQRGNFPDRFSGHQFPNYSSELNVNALLLGDSALYLCASSLAQIYEQYFGPGTRLTVT.

The V call is TRBV6-5, the J call TRBJ1-1, with 7 bases fitting TRBD1. The CDR3 is 14 amino acids. Unmatched junction bases numbered 5, after V lost 6 bases and J lost 1 base. The germline CDR1 and CDR2 sequences are MNHEY and SVGAGI. The CDR3 sequence is CASRRGTENTEAFF. The CDR3 nucleotides are TGTGCCAGCAGAAGGGGGACAGAGAACACTGAAGCTTTCTTT.

This chain joins TRBV10-2 and TRBJ2-2; 7 nucleotides align to TRBD2. V lost 6 bases and J lost 1; bases outside the gene matches: 5. This CDR3 spans 15 amino acids. Germline V lookup: CDR1 WSHSY, CDR2 SAAADI. In nucleotides, the CDR3 is TGCGCCAGCAGCTCCGGACTAGGGAACACCGGGGAGCTGTTTTTT. Protein product: CASSSGLGNTGELFF.

This chain joins TRBV7-2 and TRBJ2-2; 7 bases map to TRBD1. Germline CDR1 is SGHTA and CDR2 is FQGNSA. This CDR3 has 14 residues. V lost 5 bases and J lost 5; bases outside the gene matches: 5. In DNA, the CDR3 is TGTGCCAGCAGCCACAGGGGTGGGACCGGGGAGCTGTTTTTT. This translates into CASSHRGGTGELFF.

V is TRBV27 and J is TRBJ1-5; D call uncertain. The CDR3 covers 13 residues. The germline V gene has CDR1 MNHEY and CDR2 SMNVEV (reference sequence). The ends were cut back, 5 bases at V and 5 bases at J, with 10 bases in the middle. For the CDR3, the DNA is TGTGCCAGCAGTCTCGACGGGGATCAGCCCCAGCATTTT. It specifies CASSLDGDQPQHF.

The chain has TRBV29-1 and TRBJ2-5; D not certain. V lost 2 bases to trimming and J lost 2 bases, with 9 bases between them. Germline values: CDR1 SQVTM, CDR2 ANQGSEA. The CDR3 has 13 amino acids. The CDR3 region is CSVERNGQETQYF. Written as DNA, the CDR3 is TGCAGCGTTGAAAGGAACGGGCAAGAGACCCAGTACTTC.

The V gene is TRBV5-6, the J gene TRBJ2-7, with D maybe TRBD1 (5 bases). V lost 0 bases and J 2 bases, leaving 15 bases between the germline ends. This CDR3 is 16 amino acids long. The germline V gene encodes CDR1 SGHDT and CDR2 YYEEEE. This CDR3 is CASSLEGYRRAYEQYF. The CDR3 bases are TGTGCCAGCAGCTTGGAGGGGTACCGCAGGGCCTACGAGCAGTACTTC.

This clone was seen just once. The chain carries TRBV4-2 and TRBJ2-5, with 8 positions matching TRBD2. The ends lost 4 bases at V and 11 bases at J; junction bases unmatched: 9. Germline CDR1 LGHNA, CDR2 YNFKEQ. The CDR3 loop spans 13 amino acids. The CDR3 loop reads CASSRQTGGEQYF. The CDR3 coding sequence is TGTGCCAGCAGCCGGCAAACGGGGGGGGAGCAGTACTTC.

This chain uses TRBV6-5 with TRBJ2-1, with 11 positions matching TRBD2. The germline gives CDR1 MNHEY, CDR2 SVGAGI. V was clipped by 2 bases and J by 7 bases; unmatched bases: 4. The CDR3 is 15 residues long. CDR3 DNA sequence: TGTGCCAGCAGTTACCGCACTAGCGGGAGAAATGAGCAGTTCTTC. Protein: CASSYRTSGRNEQFF.

The chain is built from TRBV15 and TRBJ1-4, with 11 bases lining up with TRBD1. With V trimmed by 5 bases and J by 7 bases, 6 bases remained unmatched. CDR3 length equals 15 residues. Germline CDR1 is LNHNV and CDR2 is YYDKDF (reference sequence). In DNA, the CDR3 is TGTGCCACCAGCGTAGGACAGGGGGCGGTTGAAAAACTGTTTTTT. Its translation: CATSVGQGAVEKLFF.

The chain has TRBV28 and TRBJ2-5; 9 bases are shared with TRBD2. V lost 3 bases to trimming and J lost 3 bases; unmatched junction nucleotides: 8. This CDR3 is 16 amino acids long. Germline V gene lookup returns CDR1 MDHEN and CDR2 SYDVKM. This CDR3 reads CASSFAPIAGEETQYF. Here the CDR3 DNA reads TGTGCCAGCAGTTTCGCCCCTATAGCGGGAGAAGAGACCCAGTACTTC.

V gene TRBV9 combines with J gene TRBJ2-2, with D uncertain. The germline gives CDR1 SGDLS, CDR2 YYNGEE. Between the trimmed V and J ends, which lost 4 bases and 6 bases, there was a span of 7 bases. This CDR3 comprises 12 residues. The CDR3 protein is CASSSLPGELFF. The CDR3 coding sequence is TGTGCCAGCAGCTCCCTACCCGGGGAGCTGTTTTTT.

The chain is built from TRBV27 and TRBJ2-7; the D is unclear. The CDR3 spans 14 residues. V gave up 6 bases and J gave up 0 bases, with 12 bases separating them. Germline CDR1 is MNHEY and CDR2 is SMNVEV (reference sequence). The CDR3 sequence: CASSLGFSSYEQYF. The CDR3, as DNA: TGTGCCAGCAGCCTAGGATTTAGCTCCTACGAGCAGTACTTC.

Points on this clone: Different DNA sequences within this sample yield the same CDR3. The V and J genes are TRBV19 and TRBJ2-1, with 7 positions matching TRBD2. The CDR3 loop spans 15 amino acids. The germline gives CDR1 LNHDA, CDR2 SQIVND (reference sequence). With V trimmed by 10 bases and J by 2 bases, 11 bases remained unmatched. In nucleotides, the CDR3 is TGTGCCACCACCCGGGCGGGAGACCCCTACAATGAGCAGTTCTTC. Translating gives CATTRAGDPYNEQFF.

The DNA for the CDR3 is TGTGCCAGCAGCGAACTCACGACAGGGACTGGAAACACCATATATTTT. It codes for CASSELTTGTGNTIYF. V usage is TRBV6-1 and J usage is TRBJ1-3, with 7 positions matching TRBD1. V dropped 6 bases and J dropped 2; count of bases not matched to a gene: 10. CDR3 size: 16 residues. From germline, CDR1 is MNHNS and CDR2 SASEGT.

The chain carries TRBV28 and TRBJ1-1; D may be TRBD1 (6 bases). The V end lost 5 bases, the J end lost 1 base, and 14 bases lay between the germline ends. The CDR3 totals 15 residues. Germline CDR1 is MDHEN and CDR2 is SYDVKM. Here the CDR3 DNA reads TGTGCCAGCAGTCCCTGGGACAACTCGAACACTGAAGCTTTCTTT. Protein: CASSPWDNSNTEAFF.

The chain employs TRBV13 and TRBJ1-1, with no clear D. Germline loops: CDR1 PRHDT, CDR2 FYEKMQ (reference sequence). The length of the CDR3 is 13 residues. Between the trimmed V and J ends, which lost 4 bases and 7 bases, there was a span of 13 bases. The CDR3 reads CASSSPLGSEAFF. Here the CDR3 DNA reads TGTGCCAGCAGCTCCCCTCTCGGGAGTGAAGCTTTCTTT.

The V gene is TRBV21-1, the J gene TRBJ1-1; whether TRBD1, the table's D call, matches the DNA was not checked. TRBV21-1 is an annotated pseudogene. This CDR3 is 16 amino acids long. CDR3 region: CASRGEKQGANTEAFF. Here the CDR3 DNA reads TGTGCCAGCCGAGGTGAGAAACAGGGGGCAAACACTGAAGCTTTCTTT.

A few counts support this clone. The chain employs TRBV11-2 and TRBJ1-3; 10 bases are a match to TRBD1. Germline CDR1 reads SGHAT; CDR2 reads FQNNGV. V trimming: 0 bases; J trimming: 8 bases; junction bases outside the gene matches: 10. The CDR3 totals 17 residues. The DNA for the CDR3 is TGTGCCAGCAGCTTAGAGCTGGACAGGGGGAAGAGAGACACCATATATTTT. Protein product: CASSLELDRGKRDTIYF.

This chain connects TRBV6-1 to TRBJ2-7; TRBD2 matches at 8 bases. CDR1 is MNHNS and CDR2 is SASEGT in the germline V gene. J was trimmed by 12 bases and V by 6 bases; bases with no gene match: 7. The CDR3 runs to 11 residues. CDR3: CASRFDREGYF. The CDR3 nucleotides read TGTGCCAGCAGATTCGACCGGGAGGGGTACTTC.

This chain connects TRBV30 to TRBJ1-4; D possibly corresponds to TRBD1 (5 bases). The CDR3 has 14 amino acids. V lost 0 bases to trimming and J lost 7 bases, with 12 bases between them. Germline assignment: CDR1 GTSNPN and CDR2 SVGIG (reference sequence). The CDR3 bases are TGTGCCTGGAGTGTACTCCGGACAAGTGAAAAACTGTTTTTT. It encodes CAWSVLRTSEKLFF.

This chain joins TRBV5-4 and TRBJ2-2, with D perhaps matching TRBD1 (9 bases). The CDR3 loop spans 17 amino acids. Germline CDR1 SGHNT, CDR2 YYREEE (reference sequence). The ends were cut back, 3 bases at V and 4 bases at J, with 19 bases in the middle. CDR3 coding DNA: TGTGCCAGCAGCTCCGGGGGGGGACAGGGAGCCACCGGGGAGCTGTTTTTT. Its translation is CASSSGGGQGATGELFF.

The chain carries TRBV10-2 and TRBJ2-1; 9 nucleotides line up with TRBD2. The trim removed 4 bases at V and 9 bases at J, leaving 7 bases unmatched. Germline CDR1 is WSHSY and CDR2 is SAAADI. The CDR3 spans 14 residues. The CDR3 region is CASSALAGVSEQFF. The CDR3 DNA follows: TGCGCCAGCAGTGCATTAGCGGGAGTGAGTGAGCAGTTCTTC.

The rearrangement joins TRBV6-4 to TRBJ2-7, with 8 bases that match TRBD1. The CDR3 has 13 residues. The junction had 2 bases not matched to a gene; V was cut back by 5 bases and J by 2 bases. The germline CDR1 and CDR2 sequences are MRHNA and SNTAGT. The CDR3, as DNA: TGTGCCAGCAGTAACAGGGGGGCCTACGAGCAGTACTTC. Translation: CASSNRGAYEQYF.